Listed here are 18 T cell receptor beta chains from one sample, sequenced in a study of shared clonotypes between healthy human individuals (dated by TCRdb to about 2020). Receptor amplification or capture employed the immunoSEQ multiplex PCR assay. Drawn from immuneACCESS, this table holds only the in-frame rearrangements with V and J called that TCRdb kept. Clones are partly lost; checked studies trace under half to an unresolved V gene and leave the rest unexplained. A total of about 1.1 million clones appear in this sample, about four fifths of them only once. About 0.52% of the sample lies in the top ten. Specimen: memory CD4+ T cells from PBMCs. The cell subset or site label, as the study defines it: CD45RA-negative fraction. Receptors were obtained from a man between 18 and 29 years old in good health. Some clones in this sample may be carry-over from other donors' samples.

The V and J genes are TRBV28 and TRBJ2-7; D uncertain. Germline CDR1 is MDHEN and CDR2 is SYDVKM. CDR3 size: 11 residues. The V end was cut by 8 bases, the J end by 2 bases, with 7 bases between. Here the CDR3 reads CASCNTYEQYF. The CDR3 DNA follows: TGTGCCAGCTGTAATACCTACGAGCAGTACTTC.

J is TRBJ1-1 and V is TRBV28; 7 bases align to TRBD1. This CDR3 has 14 residues. V lost 7 bases and J lost 8; bases outside the gene matches: 13. Germline values: CDR1 MDHEN, CDR2 SYDVKM. The CDR3 sequence: CASNPPLGGAEAFF. CDR3 sequence (DNA): TGTGCCAGCAATCCCCCCTTAGGGGGCGCGGAAGCTTTCTTT.

The genes are TRBV5-1 and TRBJ1-4; D gene unclear. Looked up from germline, CDR1 is SGHRS and CDR2 is YFSETQ. V was cut by 0 bases and J by 5 bases, with 11 bases left in between. This CDR3 has 15 amino acids. The CDR3: CASSLESPSNEKLFF. For the CDR3, the DNA is TGCGCCAGCAGCTTGGAAAGCCCCAGCAATGAAAAACTGTTTTTT.

The chain links TRBV9 to TRBJ1-1; D remains unclear. Per germline, CDR1 SGDLS and CDR2 YYNGEE. This CDR3 has 17 amino acids. V was trimmed by 0 bases and J by 0 bases, leaving 15 bases between them. The DNA of the CDR3 is TGTGCCAGCAGCGTAGGGGCAGATCACTTCTTGAACACTGAAGCTTTCTTT. Residues: CASSVGADHFLNTEAFF. The full variable domain, with the rest looked up from reference TRBV9 and TRBJ1-1, is DSGVTQTPKHLITATGQRVTLRCSPRSGDLSVYWYQQSLDQGLQFLIQYYNGEERAKGNILERFSAQQFPDLHSELNLSSLELGDSALYFCASSVGADHFLNTEAFFGQGTRLTVV.

Of note for this clone: Other DNA sequences within the sample encode an identical CDR3. The V call is TRBV28, the J call TRBJ1-3; 7 bases agree with TRBD1. The CDR3 is 14 amino acids. J was trimmed by 2 bases and V by 6 bases; bases with no gene match: 4. Germline V gene sequence: CDR1 MDHEN, CDR2 SYDVKM. This chain's CDR3 is CASSRTGAGNTIYF. CDR3 DNA sequence: TGTGCCAGCAGCCGAACAGGGGCTGGAAACACCATATATTTT.

This clone has a single count. The chain combines TRBV18 with TRBJ2-1; D is unresolved. Looked up from germline, CDR1 is KGHSH and CDR2 is LQKENI. The CDR3 is 15 residues long. Trimming removed 4 bases at V and 0 bases at J, with 10 bases between. The CDR3 region is CASSLSVSSYNEQFF. The CDR3 nucleotides read TGTGCCAGCTCACTCTCGGTGAGCTCCTACAATGAGCAGTTCTTC.

The chain couples TRBV4-3 to TRBJ2-7; unclear D gene. Germline CDR1 is LGHNA and CDR2 is YSLEER. The CDR3 covers 14 residues. The V end lost 1 base, the J end lost 1 base, and 8 bases lay between the germline ends. CDR3 protein: CASSQGVGSYEQYF. In DNA, the CDR3 is TGCGCCAGCAGCCAAGGAGTAGGTTCCTACGAGCAGTACTTC.

The chain links TRBV2 to TRBJ1-4; D gene uncertain. The ends were cut back, 6 bases at V and 3 bases at J, with 11 bases in the middle. From germline, CDR1 is SNHLY and CDR2 FYNNEI. The CDR3 runs to 14 residues. CDR3 nucleotide sequence: TGTGCCAGCAGCGCCCGGGGAGCTAATGAAAAACTGTTTTTT. Protein: CASSARGANEKLFF. Using reference TRBV2 and TRBJ1-4 for the parts outside the CDR3, the full variable domain is EPEVTQTPSHQVTQMGQEVILRCVPISNHLYFYWYRQILGQKVEFLVSFYNNEISEKSEIFDDQFSVERPDGSNFTLKIRSTKLEDSAMYFCASSARGANEKLFFGSGTQLSVL.

This clone came up a few times. The chain has TRBV2 and TRBJ2-1; 10 nucleotides line up with TRBD2. The CDR3 length is 15 residues. Germline-derived CDR1 and CDR2 are SNHLY and FYNNEI. V gave up 6 bases and J gave up 8 bases; unmatched junction bases: 10. CDR3 sequence reads: CASRPVLAGEYEQFF. The CDR3 DNA reads as TGTGCCAGCAGGCCCGTTCTAGCGGGAGAGTATGAGCAGTTCTTC.

This chain connects TRBV30 to TRBJ1-1; D call uncertain. This CDR3 has 13 amino acids. Between the trimmed V and J ends, which lost 0 bases and 8 bases, there was a span of 13 bases. Germline assignment: CDR1 GTSNPN and CDR2 SVGIG (reference sequence). CDR3 sequence: CAWSVDRRIEAFF. As DNA, the CDR3 is TGTGCCTGGAGTGTAGACCGCCGGATCGAAGCTTTCTTT.

V usage is TRBV5-6 and J usage is TRBJ2-2; 7 bases map to TRBD1. From germline, CDR1 is SGHDT and CDR2 YYEEEE. The CDR3 spans 14 residues. Trimming cost V 3 bases and J 3 bases; bases outside gene matches: 2. The CDR3 nucleotides read TGTGCCAGCAGCTCGGGACAGTACACCGGGGAGCTGTTTTTT. It specifies CASSSGQYTGELFF. Supplemented by reference TRBV5-6 and TRBJ2-2, the full variable domain reads DAGVTQSPTHLIKTRGQQVTLRCSPKSGHDTVSWYQQALGQGPQFIFQYYEEEERQRGNFPDRFSGHQFPNYSSELNVNALLLGDSALYLCASSSGQYTGELFFGEGSRLTVL.

The V gene is TRBV7-2, the J gene TRBJ1-4, with 7 bases lining up with TRBD1. The germline CDR1 and CDR2 sequences are SGHTA and FQGNSA. Trimming removed 5 bases from V and 8 bases from J; junction bases left unmatched: 11. The CDR3 covers 15 residues. The CDR3, as DNA: TGTGCCAGCAGCCTACGGACAGGAGGAATCGAAAAACTGTTTTTT. Encoded protein: CASSLRTGGIEKLFF.

The V gene is TRBV9, the J gene TRBJ2-1, with a possible D match to TRBD2 (6 bases). Trimming stripped 4 bases from V and 4 bases from J, with 12 bases between. This CDR3 contains 14 residues. Germline CDR1 is SGDLS and CDR2 is YYNGEE. The CDR3 DNA reads as TGTGCCAGCAGCCCGCGGACTACTTACAATGAGCAGTTCTTC. Translating it yields CASSPRTTYNEQFF.

The count of this clone is one. The V call is TRBV7-6, the J call TRBJ2-7; D gene uncertain. The ends were cut back, 4 bases at V and 1 base at J, with 8 bases in the middle. Germline CDR1 and CDR2: SGHVS and FNYEAQ. This CDR3 is built from 13 residues. Written as DNA, the CDR3 is TGTGCCAGCAGCTCGGGTCAATCCTACGAGCAGTACTTC. It encodes CASSSGQSYEQYF.

This rearrangement joins TRBV7-2 to TRBJ2-3; TRBD2 is a possible D gene (5 bases). The length of the CDR3 is 14 residues. V was clipped by 1 base and J by 6 bases, with 11 bases between them. Germline loops: CDR1 SGHTA, CDR2 FQGNSA. CDR3 sequence reads: CASSLGRTEDTQYF. CDR3 DNA sequence: TGTGCCAGCAGCTTAGGCCGGACTGAGGATACGCAGTATTTT. The whole variable domain, remainder taken from reference TRBV7-2 and TRBJ2-3, is GAGVSQSPSNKVTEKGKDVELRCDPISGHTALYWYRQSLGQGLEFLIYFQGNSAPDKSGLPSDRFSAERTGGSVSTLTIQRTQQEDSAVYLCASSLGRTEDTQYFGPGTRLTVL.

V and J are TRBV4-3 and TRBJ2-3; TRBD2 might be the D (6 bases). The V end was cut by 4 bases, the J end by 5 bases, with 22 bases between. CDR1 and CDR2 (germline): LGHNA, YSLEER. This CDR3 comprises 17 residues. CDR3 region: CASSPDGTRDLQDTQYF. The CDR3 region has the DNA TGCGCCAGCAGCCCAGATGGGACTCGGGATTTGCAAGATACGCAGTATTTT.

V and J are TRBV9 and TRBJ2-1, with 7 bases that match TRBD1. The length of the CDR3 is 17 residues. After removal of 0 bases from V and 4 bases from J, the junction contained 10 bases not matched to a gene. Germline-derived CDR1 and CDR2 are SGDLS and YYNGEE. Here the CDR3 reads CASSVEKGAGAYNEQFF. The CDR3 bases are TGTGCCAGCAGCGTAGAAAAGGGGGCGGGCGCTTACAATGAGCAGTTCTTC.

The chain carries TRBV14 and TRBJ2-6; 10 bases match TRBD1. The ends lost 4 bases at V and 0 bases at J; junction bases unmatched: 6. This CDR3 contains 18 residues. Germline V gene data show CDR1 as SGHDN and CDR2 as FVKESK. Here the CDR3 DNA reads TGTGCCAGCAGCCTTCGGACAGGGGGGAACTCTGGGGCCAACGTCCTGACTTTC. Its translation: CASSLRTGGNSGANVLTF. Looking up the rest from reference TRBV14 and TRBJ2-6 gives the full variable domain: EAGVTQFPSHSVIEKGQTVTLRCDPISGHDNLYWYRRVMGKEIKFLLHFVKESKQDESGMPNNRFLAERTGGTYSTLKVQPAELEDSGVYFCASSLRTGGNSGANVLTFGAGSRLTVL.